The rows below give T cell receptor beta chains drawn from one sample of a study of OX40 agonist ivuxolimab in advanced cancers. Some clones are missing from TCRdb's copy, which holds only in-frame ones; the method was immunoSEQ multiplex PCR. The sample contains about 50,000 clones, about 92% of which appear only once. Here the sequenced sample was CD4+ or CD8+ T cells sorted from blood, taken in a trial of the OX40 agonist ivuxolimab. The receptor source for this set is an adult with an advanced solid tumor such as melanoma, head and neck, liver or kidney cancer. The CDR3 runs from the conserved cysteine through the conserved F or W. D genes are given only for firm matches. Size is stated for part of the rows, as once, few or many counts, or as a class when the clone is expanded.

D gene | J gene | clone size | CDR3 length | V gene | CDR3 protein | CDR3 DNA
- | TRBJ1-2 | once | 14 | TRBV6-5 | CASTTIEGANGYTF | TGTGCCAGCACCACCATAGAGGGTGCGAATGGCTACACCTTC
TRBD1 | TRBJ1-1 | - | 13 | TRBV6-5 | CATMTGYYTEAFF | TGTGCCACAATGACAGGGTACTACACTGAAGCTTTCTTT
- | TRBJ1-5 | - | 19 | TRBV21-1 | CASSRILNQGELDNQPQHF | TGTGCCAGCAGCAGAATATTAAATCAGGGGGAATTGGACAATCAGCCCCAGCATTTT
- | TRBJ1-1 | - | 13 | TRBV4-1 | CASSQWAEAEAFF | TGCGCCAGCAGCCAATGGGCAGAAGCTGAAGCTTTCTTT
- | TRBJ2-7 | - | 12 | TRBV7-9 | CASSPGSYEQYF | TGTGCCAGCAGCCCAGGGTCCTACGAGCAGTACTTC
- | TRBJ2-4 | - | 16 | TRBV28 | CASSLTTELAKNIQYF | TGTGCCAGCAGTCTAACGACGGAGCTAGCCAAAAACATTCAGTACTTC
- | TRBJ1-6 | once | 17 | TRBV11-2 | CASSDRTTSSYNSPLHF | TGTGCCAGCAGTGACAGGACAACTAGCTCCTATAATTCACCCCTCCACTTT
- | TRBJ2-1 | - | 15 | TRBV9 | CASSVGDVSYNEQFF | TGTGCCAGCAGCGTAGGAGACGTCTCCTACAATGAGCAGTTCTTC
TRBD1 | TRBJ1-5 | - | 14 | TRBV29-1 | CSVVGDRDNQPQHF | TGCAGCGTTGTCGGAGACAGGGACAATCAGCCCCAGCATTTT
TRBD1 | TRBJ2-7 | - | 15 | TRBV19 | CASSIARGLEREQYF | TGTGCCAGTAGTATAGCCAGGGGGTTGGAGCGGGAGCAGTACTTC
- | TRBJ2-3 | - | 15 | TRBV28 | CASSLVQGGTDTQYF | TGTGCCAGCAGTTTAGTCCAGGGGGGGACAGATACGCAGTATTTT
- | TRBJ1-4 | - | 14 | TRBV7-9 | CASTSPGSNEKLFF | TGTGCCAGCACCTCTCCAGGTTCTAATGAAAAACTGTTTTTT
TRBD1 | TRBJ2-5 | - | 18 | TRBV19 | CASSIGDLTGAVVETQYF | TGTGCCAGTAGTATAGGCGACCTAACAGGGGCGGTGGTAGAGACCCAGTACTTC
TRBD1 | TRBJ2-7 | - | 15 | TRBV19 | CASSIVGTGSYEQYF | TGTGCCAGTAGTATAGTAGGGACAGGGTCCTACGAGCAGTACTTC
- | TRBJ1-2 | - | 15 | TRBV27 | CASSFGANVAYGYTF | TGTGCCAGCAGTTTCGGGGCGAATGTTGCGTATGGCTACACCTTC
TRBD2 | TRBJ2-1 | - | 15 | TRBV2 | CASSEASGSYNEQFF | TGTGCCAGCAGTGAGGCTAGCGGATCCTACAATGAGCAGTTCTTC
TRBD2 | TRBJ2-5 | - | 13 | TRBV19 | CASRLAGSETQYF | TGTGCCAGTAGATTAGCGGGATCGGAGACCCAGTACTTC
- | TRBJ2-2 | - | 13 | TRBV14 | CASSLEWTGELFF | TGTGCCAGCAGCCTCGAGTGGACCGGGGAGCTGTTTTTT
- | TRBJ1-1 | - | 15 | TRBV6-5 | CASSYSSSVNTEAFF | TGTGCCAGCAGTTATAGTTCCTCGGTGAACACTGAAGCTTTCTTT
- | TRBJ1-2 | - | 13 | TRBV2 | CASSVPSNYGYTF | TGTGCCAGCAGTGTTCCCAGTAACTATGGCTACACCTTC
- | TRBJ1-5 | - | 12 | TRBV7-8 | CASSIGNQPQHF | TGTGCCAGCAGCATCGGGAATCAGCCCCAGCATTTT
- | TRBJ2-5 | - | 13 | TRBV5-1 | CASSLLSEETQYF | TGCGCCAGCAGCTTGTTATCCGAAGAGACCCAGTACTTC